The rows below give T cell receptor beta chains drawn from one sample of a study of blood T cell repertoires in COVID-19. Sequencing used immunoSEQ multiplex PCR; TCRdb keeps in-frame clones, though not all of them. The repertoire holds fewer than 400,000 clones, 83% seen once, with approximately 3% in the top ten. Sequenced sample: peripheral blood. These receptors were taken from a man in his thirties or forties with active or convalescent COVID-19. Each CDR3 is given with its conserved first and last residue. A D gene is named only where the DNA matches it firmly. Clone size is stated in some rows and not others, as once, few, many or a class when expanded.

size: NA; D: TRBD2; V: TRBV5-1; length: 14; J: TRBJ2-7; CDR3: CASSFAGGADEQYF; DNA: TGCGCCAGCAGCTTCGCGGGAGGGGCGGACGAGCAGTACTTC
size: NA; D: NA; V: TRBV9; length: 15; J: TRBJ2-2; CDR3: CASSKLGANTGELFF; DNA: TGTGCCAGCAGCAAACTAGGCGCGAACACCGGGGAGCTGTTTTTT
size: NA; D: NA; V: TRBV4-1; length: 13; J: TRBJ2-1; CDR3: CASSRTAYNEQFF; DNA: TGCGCCAGCAGTCGGACAGCCTACAATGAGCAGTTCTTC
size: NA; D: NA; V: TRBV6-2/TRBV6-3; length: 14; J: TRBJ2-3; CDR3: CASSYGGSTDTQYF; DNA: TGTGCCAGCAGTTACGGCGGTAGCACAGATACGCAGTATTTT
size: NA; D: NA; V: TRBV3-1/TRBV3-2; length: 16; J: TRBJ2-1; CDR3: CASSQDIAGLHNEQFF; DNA: TGTGCCAGCAGCCAAGATATTGCGGGCCTTCACAATGAGCAGTTCTTC
size: NA; D: TRBD1; V: TRBV24-1; length: 16; J: TRBJ2-7; CDR3: CATSDFGADRSSAQYF; DNA: TGTGCCACCAGTGATTTCGGCGCGGACAGGTCCTCTGCGCAGTACTTC
size: NA; D: NA; V: TRBV4-2; length: 11; J: TRBJ1-4; CDR3: CASSLSEKLFF; DNA: TGTGCCAGCAGCCTTAGTGAAAAACTGTTTTTT
size: few; D: TRBD1; V: TRBV4-1; length: 16; J: TRBJ2-7; CDR3: CASSQDPPVTGVEQYF; DNA: TGCGCCAGCAGCCAAGACCCGCCCGTTACAGGGGTCGAGCAGTACTTC
size: NA; D: NA; V: TRBV27; length: 15; J: TRBJ2-3; CDR3: CASSKGGTLADTQYF; DNA: TGTGCCAGCAGCAAGGGGGGGACCTTAGCAGATACGCAGTATTTT
size: NA; D: NA; V: TRBV14; length: 13; J: TRBJ1-1; CDR3: CASSPSRGLGAFF; DNA: TGTGCCAGCAGCCCCTCGCGGGGGCTGGGAGCTTTCTTT
size: NA; D: NA; V: TRBV5-1; length: 16; J: TRBJ1-2; CDR3: CASSLFQDGLGDGYTF; DNA: TGCGCCAGCAGCTTATTTCAAGATGGTCTAGGGGATGGCTACACCTTC
size: NA; D: NA; V: TRBV12-3/TRBV12-4; length: 13; J: TRBJ1-5; CDR3: CASSLGSWQPQHF; DNA: TGTGCCAGCAGTTTAGGAAGCTGGCAGCCCCAGCATTTT
size: NA; D: NA; V: TRBV27; length: 15; J: TRBJ2-3; CDR3: CASSLLGARTDTQYF; DNA: TGTGCCAGCAGTTTACTGGGGGCAAGGACAGATACGCAGTATTTT
size: NA; D: TRBD1; V: TRBV28; length: 15; J: TRBJ1-1; CDR3: CASSLPGQGANEAFF; DNA: TGTGCCAGCAGTTTACCAGGACAGGGGGCGAATGAAGCTTTCTTT
size: NA; D: NA; V: TRBV4-3; length: 16; J: TRBJ1-6; CDR3: CASSQDRQDYNSPLHF; DNA: TGCGCCAGCAGCCAAGATCGGCAGGACTATAATTCACCCCTCCACTTT
size: NA; D: NA; V: TRBV27; length: 15; J: TRBJ2-1; CDR3: CASSLSIAFRNEQFF; DNA: TGTGCCAGCAGTTTAAGTATAGCCTTTCGGAATGAGCAGTTCTTC
size: NA; D: NA; V: TRBV5-1; length: 15; J: TRBJ1-6; CDR3: CASSLGPRENSPLHF; DNA: TGCGCCAGCAGCTTAGGGCCGCGGGAGAATTCACCCCTCCACTTT